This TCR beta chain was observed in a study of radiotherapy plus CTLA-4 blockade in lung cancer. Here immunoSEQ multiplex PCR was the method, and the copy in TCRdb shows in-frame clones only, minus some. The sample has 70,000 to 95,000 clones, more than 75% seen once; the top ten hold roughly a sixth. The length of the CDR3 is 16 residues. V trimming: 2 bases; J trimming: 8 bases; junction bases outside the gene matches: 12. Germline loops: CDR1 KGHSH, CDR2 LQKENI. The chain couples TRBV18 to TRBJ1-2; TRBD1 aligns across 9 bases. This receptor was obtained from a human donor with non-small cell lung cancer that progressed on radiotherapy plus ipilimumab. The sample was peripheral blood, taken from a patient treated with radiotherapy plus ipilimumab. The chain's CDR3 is CASSPGSGQGLYGYTF. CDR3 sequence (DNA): TGTGCCAGCTCACCAGGGTCGGGACAGGGTCTATACGGCTACACCTTC.